The entry below describes one T cell receptor (beta chain). Clones were read by immunoSEQ multiplex PCR, and TCRdb kept only the in-frame ones, dropping some. The sample comprises around 270,000 clones, 85% to 90% of which are singletons, and 0.7% to 0.9% rests with the top ten. The CDR3 is made up of 13 amino acids. With 0 bases removed from V and 8 bases from J, the gap between germline ends came to 10 bases. Per germline, CDR1 LNHDA and CDR2 SQIVND (reference sequence). These data originate in a study of blood T cell repertoires in COVID-19. The sample taken for sequencing was peripheral blood. The TCR originated in a man younger than 40 with acute or convalescent COVID-19. The V call is TRBV19, the J call TRBJ1-1; D unclear. The DNA for the CDR3 is TGTGCCAGTAGTATAGATCGGGGAAACGAAGCTTTCTTT. Translating gives CASSIDRGNEAFF.